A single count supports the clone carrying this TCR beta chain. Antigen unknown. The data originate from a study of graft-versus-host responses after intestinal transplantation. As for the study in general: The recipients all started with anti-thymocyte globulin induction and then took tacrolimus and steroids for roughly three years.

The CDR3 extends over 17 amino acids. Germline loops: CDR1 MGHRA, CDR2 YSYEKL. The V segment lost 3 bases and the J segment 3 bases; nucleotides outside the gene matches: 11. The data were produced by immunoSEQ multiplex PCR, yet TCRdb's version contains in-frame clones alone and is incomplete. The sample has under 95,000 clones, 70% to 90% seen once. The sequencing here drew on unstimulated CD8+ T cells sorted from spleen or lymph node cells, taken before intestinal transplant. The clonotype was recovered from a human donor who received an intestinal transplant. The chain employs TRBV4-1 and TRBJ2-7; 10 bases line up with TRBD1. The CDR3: CASSQFLLRDRGYEQYF. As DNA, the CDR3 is TGCGCCAGCAGCCAGTTCCTCTTGCGGGACAGGGGCTACGAGCAGTACTTC.